Shown below are 10 T cell receptor beta chains from a single sample sequenced in a study of blood T cell repertoires in COVID-19. Clones were read by immunoSEQ multiplex PCR, and TCRdb kept only the in-frame ones, dropping some. In the table there are 200,000 to 300,000 clones, around 89% of which are singletons. Sequencing was done on a sample of peripheral blood. Every receptor here comes from a man between 60 and 70 years old who had recovered from COVID-19.

Notes on this clone: Other DNA sequences in the same sample also yield this CDR3. V is TRBV4-2 and J is TRBJ2-7; 11 bases are a match to TRBD1. This CDR3 is built from 14 residues. Germline V gene data show CDR1 as LGHNA and CDR2 as YNFKEQ. J gave up 2 bases and V 4 bases, and 1 base lay outside the gene matches. The CDR3 DNA follows: TGTGCCAGCAGCCCGGGACAGGGGGCCTACGAGCAGTACTTC. The encoded protein is CASSPGQGAYEQYF.

The rearrangement joins TRBV19 to TRBJ1-6; D is perhaps TRBD1 (5 bases). Germline V gene sequence: CDR1 LNHDA, CDR2 SQIVND (reference sequence). The V end lost 3 bases, the J end lost 0 bases, and 15 bases lay between the germline ends. The CDR3 length is 18 residues. CDR3 residues: CASSITRDSRSYNSPLHF. The CDR3 DNA reads as TGTGCCAGTAGTATCACTCGCGACAGTCGCTCCTATAATTCACCCCTCCACTTT.

This chain connects TRBV5-5 to TRBJ1-3; possibly TRBD1 for D (5 bases). Trimming stripped 0 bases from V and 3 bases from J, with 13 bases between. This CDR3 region has 16 residues. CDR1 is SGHKS and CDR2 is YYEKEE in the germline V gene (reference sequence). This chain's CDR3 is CASSLERQGSGNTIYF. CDR3 in DNA: TGTGCCAGCAGCTTGGAACGGCAGGGTAGTGGAAACACCATATATTTT.

This chain joins TRBV9 and TRBJ2-2, with 9 bases matching TRBD2. Germline V lookup: CDR1 SGDLS, CDR2 YYNGEE. This CDR3 has 17 residues. The trim removed 4 bases at V and 1 base at J, leaving 8 bases unmatched. CDR3 bases: TGTGCCAGCAGCTGGAATAGCGGGGGCTGGAACACCGGGGAGCTGTTTTTT. Encoded protein: CASSWNSGGWNTGELFF.

The chain couples TRBV2 to TRBJ2-3; 8 positions agree with TRBD2. Per the germline V gene, CDR1 is SNHLY and CDR2 is FYNNEI. V trimming: 2 bases; J trimming: 6 bases; junction bases outside the gene matches: 10. The CDR3 runs to 16 residues. As DNA, the CDR3 is TGTGCCAGCAGTGAATGGCTAGCGGGCGGCGTCGATACGCAGTATTTT. Translated: CASSEWLAGGVDTQYF.

The CDR3 here is CASSPRWTSGAYTDTQYF. Written as DNA, the CDR3 is TGTGCCAGTAGTCCCCGATGGACTAGCGGGGCCTACACAGATACGCAGTATTTT. V and J are TRBV19 and TRBJ2-3, with TRBD2 matching 12 bases. This CDR3 has 18 residues. Unmatched junction bases numbered 11, after V lost 5 bases and J lost 2 bases. Germline assignment: CDR1 LNHDA and CDR2 SQIVND (reference sequence).

The V call is TRBV12-5, the J call TRBJ1-4; TRBD1 matches at 8 bases. After removal of 2 bases from V and 2 bases from J, the junction contained 7 bases not matched to a gene. The length of the CDR3 is 17 residues. Germline V gene lookup returns CDR1 LGHNT and CDR2 FRNRAP. The CDR3 reads CASGLIAGGITNEKLFF. CDR3 nucleotides: TGTGCTAGTGGTTTGATCGCAGGGGGCATTACTAATGAAAAACTGTTTTTT.

This chain uses TRBV7-3 with TRBJ2-1; 8 nucleotides line up with TRBD1. This CDR3 has 15 residues. V trimming: 3 bases; J trimming: 2 bases; junction bases outside the gene matches: 3. The germline V gene has CDR1 SGHTA and CDR2 FQGTGA. The CDR3 DNA follows: TGTGCCAGCAGCTTTCAGGGGGCAACCTACAATGAGCAGTTCTTC. It translates to CASSFQGATYNEQFF.

The V gene is TRBV19, the J gene TRBJ1-1; 8 bases agree with TRBD1. The trim removed 7 bases at V and 7 bases at J, leaving 8 bases unmatched. Germline CDR1 and CDR2: LNHDA and SQIVND (reference sequence). This CDR3 spans 13 amino acids. CDR3 loop: CASTDRDNGEAFF. The DNA for the CDR3 is TGTGCCAGTACGGACAGGGATAACGGTGAAGCTTTCTTT.

This chain links TRBV3-1 (or the pseudogene TRBV3-2) with TRBJ1-1, with D possibly TRBD1 on 6 matching bases. The CDR3 runs to 15 residues. V lost 3 bases, J lost 0 bases, and 11 bases lay in between. CDR1 LGHDT and CDR2 YNNKEL come from the germline V gene (reference sequence). The CDR3 DNA reads as TGTGCCAGCAGCCACCAGGGGTACATGAACACTGAAGCTTTCTTT. It encodes CASSHQGYMNTEAFF.